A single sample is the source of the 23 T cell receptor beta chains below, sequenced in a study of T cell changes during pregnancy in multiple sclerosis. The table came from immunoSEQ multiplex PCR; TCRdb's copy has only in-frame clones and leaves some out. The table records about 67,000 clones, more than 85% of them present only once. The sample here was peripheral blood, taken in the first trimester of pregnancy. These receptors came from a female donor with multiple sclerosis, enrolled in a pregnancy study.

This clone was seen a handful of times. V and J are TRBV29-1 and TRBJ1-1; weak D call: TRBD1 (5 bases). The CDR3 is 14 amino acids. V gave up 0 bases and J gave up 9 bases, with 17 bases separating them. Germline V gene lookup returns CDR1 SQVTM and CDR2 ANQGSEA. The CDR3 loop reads CSVEELNAGLQAFF. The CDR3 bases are TGCAGCGTTGAAGAACTCAATGCAGGGTTGCAAGCTTTCTTT.

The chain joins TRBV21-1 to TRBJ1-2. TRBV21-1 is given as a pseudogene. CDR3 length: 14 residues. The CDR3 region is CASSKGEELYGYTF. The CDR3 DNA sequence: TGTGCCAGCAGCAAAGGGGAGGAGCTCTATGGCTACACCTTC.

The CDR3 DNA reads as TGTGCCAGTAGTAGCTCGGGACAGCTTTATAGCAATCAGCCCCAGCATTTT. Translation: CASSSSGQLYSNQPQHF. The rearrangement uses TRBV19 and TRBJ1-5, with 7 bases fitting TRBD1. Germline assignment: CDR1 LNHDA and CDR2 SQIVND (reference sequence). This CDR3 has 17 amino acids. The J segment lost 0 bases and the V segment lost 4 bases, leaving 9 bases of the junction unmatched.

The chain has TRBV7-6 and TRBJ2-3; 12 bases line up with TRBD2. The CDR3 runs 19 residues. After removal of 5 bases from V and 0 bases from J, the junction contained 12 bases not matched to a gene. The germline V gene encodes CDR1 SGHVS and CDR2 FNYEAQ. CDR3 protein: CASSVLPRLAGVSTDTQYF. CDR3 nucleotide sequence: TGTGCCAGCAGCGTACTACCTAGACTAGCGGGAGTGAGCACAGATACGCAGTATTTT.

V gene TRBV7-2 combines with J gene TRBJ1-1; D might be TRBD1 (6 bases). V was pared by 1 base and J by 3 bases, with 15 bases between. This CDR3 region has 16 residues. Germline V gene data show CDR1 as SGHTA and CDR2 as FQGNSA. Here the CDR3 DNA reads TGTGCCAGCAGCTTAGGGGGGCTTCGGGCGGACACTGAAGCTTTCTTT. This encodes CASSLGGLRADTEAFF.

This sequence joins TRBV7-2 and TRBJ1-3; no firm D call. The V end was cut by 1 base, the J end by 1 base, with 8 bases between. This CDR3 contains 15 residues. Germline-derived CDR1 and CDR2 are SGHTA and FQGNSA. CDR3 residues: CASSLVPQSGNTIYF. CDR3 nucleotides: TGTGCCAGCAGCTTAGTCCCCCAATCTGGAAACACCATATATTTT.

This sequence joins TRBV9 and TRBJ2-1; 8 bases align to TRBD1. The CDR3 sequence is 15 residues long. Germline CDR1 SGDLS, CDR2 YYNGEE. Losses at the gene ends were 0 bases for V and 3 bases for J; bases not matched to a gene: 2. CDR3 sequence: CASSVAGQGYNEQFF. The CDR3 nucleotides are TGTGCCAGCAGCGTAGCCGGACAGGGCTACAATGAGCAGTTCTTC. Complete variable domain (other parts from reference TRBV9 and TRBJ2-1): DSGVTQTPKHLITATGQRVTLRCSPRSGDLSVYWYQQSLDQGLQFLIQYYNGEERAKGNILERFSAQQFPDLHSELNLSSLELGDSALYFCASSVAGQGYNEQFFGPGTRLTVL.

The CDR3 reads CASSLGTKQETQYF. The CDR3 DNA is TGTGCCAGCAGCTTAGGGACAAAACAAGAGACCCAGTACTTC. V and J are TRBV7-9 and TRBJ2-5; D may be TRBD1 (5 bases). The CDR3 extends over 14 amino acids. V lost 1 base and J 2 bases, leaving 8 bases between the germline ends. Germline assignment: CDR1 SEHNR and CDR2 FQNEAQ (reference sequence). The variable domain in full, with the rest retrieved from reference TRBV7-9 and TRBJ2-5, is DTGVSQNPRHKITKRGQNVTFRCDPISEHNRLYWYRQTLGQGPEFLTYFQNEAQLEKSRLLSDRFSAERPKGSFSTLEIQRTEQGDSAMYLCASSLGTKQETQYFGPGTRLLVL.

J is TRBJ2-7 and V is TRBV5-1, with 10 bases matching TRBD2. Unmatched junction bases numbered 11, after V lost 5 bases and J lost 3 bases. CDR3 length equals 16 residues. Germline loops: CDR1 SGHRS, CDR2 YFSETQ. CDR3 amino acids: CASRQGASGSFYEQYF. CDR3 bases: TGCGCCAGCAGACAAGGGGCTAGCGGGAGTTTCTACGAGCAGTACTTC.

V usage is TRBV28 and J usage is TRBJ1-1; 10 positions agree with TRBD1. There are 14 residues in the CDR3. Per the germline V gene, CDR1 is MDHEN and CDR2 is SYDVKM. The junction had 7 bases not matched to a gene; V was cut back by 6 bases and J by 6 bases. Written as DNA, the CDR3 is TGTGCCAGCAGAGCGACAGGGGGCATCCCTGAAGCTTTCTTT. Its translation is CASRATGGIPEAFF. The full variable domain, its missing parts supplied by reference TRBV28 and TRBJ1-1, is DVKVTQSSRYLVKRTGEKVFLECVQDMDHENMFWYRQDPGLGLRLIYFSYDVKMKEKGDIPEGYSVSREKKERFSLILESASTNQTSMYLCASRATGGIPEAFFGQGTRLTVV.

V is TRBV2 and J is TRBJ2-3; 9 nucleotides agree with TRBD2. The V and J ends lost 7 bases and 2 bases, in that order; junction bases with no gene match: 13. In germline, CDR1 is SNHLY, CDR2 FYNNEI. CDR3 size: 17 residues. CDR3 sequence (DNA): TGTGCCAGCAATCTAGCGGGAACTCAGCTACTCACAGATACGCAGTATTTT. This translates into CASNLAGTQLLTDTQYF.

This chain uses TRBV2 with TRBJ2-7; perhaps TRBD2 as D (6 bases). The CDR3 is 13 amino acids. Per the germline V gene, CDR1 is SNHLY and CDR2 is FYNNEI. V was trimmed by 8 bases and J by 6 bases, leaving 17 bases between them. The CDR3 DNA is TGTGCCAGCGGTCCGGACGGGGGTGGCGAGCAGTACTTC. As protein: CASGPDGGGEQYF.

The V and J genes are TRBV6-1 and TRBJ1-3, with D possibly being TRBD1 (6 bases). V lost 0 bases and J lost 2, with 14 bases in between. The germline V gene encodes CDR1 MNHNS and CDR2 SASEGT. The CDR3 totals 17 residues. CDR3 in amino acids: CASSEAGTRRAGNTIYF. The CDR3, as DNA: TGTGCCAGCAGTGAAGCGGGGACACGTCGGGCTGGAAACACCATATATTTT.

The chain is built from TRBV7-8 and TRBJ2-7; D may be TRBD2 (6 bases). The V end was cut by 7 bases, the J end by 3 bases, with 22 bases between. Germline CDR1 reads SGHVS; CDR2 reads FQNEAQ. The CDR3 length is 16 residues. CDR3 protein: CASTPPVDSGLYEQYF. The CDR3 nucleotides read TGTGCCAGCACCCCTCCTGTGGATAGCGGTCTCTACGAGCAGTACTTC.

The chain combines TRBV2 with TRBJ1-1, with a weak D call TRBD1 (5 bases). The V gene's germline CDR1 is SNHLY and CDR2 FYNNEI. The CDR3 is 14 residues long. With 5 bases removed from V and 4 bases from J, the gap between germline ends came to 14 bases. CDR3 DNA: TGTGCCAGCAGTTCCCTCGGGGGAGGCACTGAAGCTTTCTTT. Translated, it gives CASSSLGGGTEAFF.

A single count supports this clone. CDR3 protein: CASSYRESYEQYF. Here the CDR3 DNA reads TGTGCCAGCAGTTACAGGGAGTCCTACGAGCAGTACTTC. V is TRBV6-5 and J is TRBJ2-7, with D possibly being TRBD2 (5 bases). The CDR3 has 13 amino acids. The germline V gene has CDR1 MNHEY and CDR2 SVGAGI. V shed 2 bases and J shed 1 base, with 6 bases lying between them.

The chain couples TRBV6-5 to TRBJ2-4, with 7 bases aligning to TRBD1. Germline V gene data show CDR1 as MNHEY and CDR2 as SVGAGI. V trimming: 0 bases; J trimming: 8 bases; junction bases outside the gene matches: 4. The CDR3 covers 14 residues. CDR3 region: CASSYSQGDYIQYF. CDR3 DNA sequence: TGTGCCAGCAGTTACTCGCAGGGGGATTACATTCAGTACTTC.

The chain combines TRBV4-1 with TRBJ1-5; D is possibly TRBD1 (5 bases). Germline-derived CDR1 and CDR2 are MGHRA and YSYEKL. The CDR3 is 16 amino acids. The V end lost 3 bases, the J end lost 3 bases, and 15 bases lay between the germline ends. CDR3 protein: CASSQMDNLDNQPQHF. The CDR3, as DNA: TGCGCCAGCAGCCAGATGGACAATCTGGACAATCAGCCCCAGCATTTT.

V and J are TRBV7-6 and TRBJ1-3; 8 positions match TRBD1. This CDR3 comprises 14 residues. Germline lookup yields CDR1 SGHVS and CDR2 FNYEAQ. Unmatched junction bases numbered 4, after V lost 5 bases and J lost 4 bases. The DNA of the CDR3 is TGTGCCAGCAGCCTCCGGGACAGGGGAAACACCATATATTTT. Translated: CASSLRDRGNTIYF. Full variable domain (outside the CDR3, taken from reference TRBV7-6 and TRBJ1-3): GAGVSQSPRYKVTKRGQDVALRCDPISGHVSLYWYRQALGQGPEFLTYFNYEAQQDKSGLPNDRFSAERPEGSISTLTIQRTEQRDSAMYRCASSLRDRGNTIYFGEGSWLTVV.

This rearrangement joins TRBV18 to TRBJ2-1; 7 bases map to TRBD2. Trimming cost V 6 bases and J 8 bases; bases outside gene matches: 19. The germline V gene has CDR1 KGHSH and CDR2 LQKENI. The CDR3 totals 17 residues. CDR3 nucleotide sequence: TGTGCCAGCTCTCCGGGCAGAGGACGGCGGGAGTATGATGAGCAGTTCTTC. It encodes CASSPGRGRREYDEQFF. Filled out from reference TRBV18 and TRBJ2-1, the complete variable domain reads NAGVMQNPRHLVRRRGQEARLRCSPMKGHSHVYWYRQLPEEGLKFMVYLQKENIIDESGMPKERFSAEFPKEGPSILRIQQVVRGDSAAYFCASSPGRGRREYDEQFFGPGTRLTVL.

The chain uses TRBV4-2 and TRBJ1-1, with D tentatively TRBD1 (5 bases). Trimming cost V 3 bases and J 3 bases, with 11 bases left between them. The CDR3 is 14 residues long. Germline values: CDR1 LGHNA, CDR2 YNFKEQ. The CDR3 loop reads CASSQAGGDTEAFF. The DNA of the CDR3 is TGTGCCAGCAGCCAGGCGGGGGGAGACACTGAAGCTTTCTTT.

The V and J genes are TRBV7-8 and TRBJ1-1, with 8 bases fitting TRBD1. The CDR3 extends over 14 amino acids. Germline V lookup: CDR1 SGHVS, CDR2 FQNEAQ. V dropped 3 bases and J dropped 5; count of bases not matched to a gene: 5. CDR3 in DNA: TGTGCCAGCAGCTTCCGGACAGGGTTTACTGAAGCTTTCTTT. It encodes CASSFRTGFTEAFF. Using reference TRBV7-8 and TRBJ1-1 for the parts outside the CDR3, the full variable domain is GAGVSQSPRYKVAKRGQDVALRCDPISGHVSLFWYQQALGQGPEFLTYFQNEAQLDKSGLPSDRFFAERPEGSVSTLKIQRTQQEDSAVYLCASSFRTGFTEAFFGQGTRLTVV.

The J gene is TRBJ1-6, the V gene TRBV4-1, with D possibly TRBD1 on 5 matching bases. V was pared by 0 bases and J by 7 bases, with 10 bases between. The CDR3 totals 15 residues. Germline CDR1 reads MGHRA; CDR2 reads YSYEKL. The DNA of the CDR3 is TGCGCCAGCAGCCAAGAAGGGGATCGGAATTCACCCCTCCACTTT. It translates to CASSQEGDRNSPLHF.